This TCR beta chain emerged from a study of blood T cell repertoires in COVID-19. Study information: Sites across the United States, Italy and Spain contributed samples from acute and convalescent COVID-19.

The assay was immunoSEQ multiplex PCR, and TCRdb's table has in-frame clones only and misses some. Of about 250,000 clones listed, 84% were seen once; the top ten hold 4% to 5.5%. The CDR3 sequence is 15 residues long. V trimming: 4 bases; J trimming: 4 bases; junction bases outside the gene matches: 6. The V gene's germline CDR1 is SGHRS and CDR2 YFSETQ. The chain links TRBV5-1 to TRBJ2-5; 11 nucleotides line up with TRBD2. This receptor was taken from a man aged 50 to 60 with active or convalescent COVID-19. The sequenced sample was peripheral blood. The CDR3 spells CASSPLTSGTETQYF. The DNA for the CDR3 is TGCGCCAGCAGCCCCCTGACTAGCGGGACAGAGACCCAGTACTTC.